These 25 T cell receptor beta chains were sequenced from one sample in a study of T cell responses to AZD1222 COVID-19 vaccine. The method was immunoSEQ multiplex PCR; TCRdb's version includes in-frame clones alone and lacks a portion of them. Of some 130,000 clones listed, about nine tenths are singletons. The source was peripheral blood, collected on day 0 of AZD1222 vaccination. The receptors were gathered from an adult in good health.

The chain combines TRBV3-1 (or the pseudogene TRBV3-2) with TRBJ1-5; D gene uncertain. V lost 2 bases and J lost 0, with 5 bases in between. This CDR3 spans 14 amino acids. Looked up from germline, CDR1 is LGHDT and CDR2 is YNNKEL (reference sequence). The CDR3 reads CASSQQASNQPQHF. The CDR3 DNA is TGTGCCAGCAGCCAACAAGCTAGCAATCAGCCCCAGCATTTT.

The chain uses TRBV19 and TRBJ1-6; D not certain. The germline V and J ends were trimmed by 7 bases and 9 bases, with 10 bases remaining between them. Germline CDR1 LNHDA, CDR2 SQIVND (reference sequence). CDR3 length: 12 amino acids. Here the CDR3 reads CASTMWGSPLHF. The CDR3 DNA reads as TGTGCCAGTACCATGTGGGGTTCACCCCTCCACTTT.

The rearrangement joins TRBV24-1 to TRBJ2-1; D may match TRBD1 or TRBD2 (5 bases each). V dropped 4 bases and J dropped 4 bases, with 10 bases sitting between them. The CDR3 totals 14 residues. Germline V gene data show CDR1 as KGHDR and CDR2 as SFDVKD. The CDR3 bases are TGTGCCACCAGTGACTCGGGACGGTACAATGAGCAGTTCTTC. It is translated as CATSDSGRYNEQFF.

This clone is a singleton in its sample. The rearrangement uses TRBV6-5 and TRBJ1-2; no clear D. V was pared by 7 bases and J by 0 bases, with 9 bases between. The germline V gene encodes CDR1 MNHEY and CDR2 SVGAGI. CDR3 length: 13 residues. CDR3 DNA sequence: TGTGCCAGCAAATTCACCTCTAACTATGGCTACACCTTC. Its protein is CASKFTSNYGYTF.

J is TRBJ1-5 and V is TRBV28; D is possibly TRBD1 (5 bases). Between the trimmed V and J ends, which lost 4 bases and 0 bases, there was a span of 13 bases. The germline CDR1 and CDR2 sequences are MDHEN and SYDVKM. The CDR3 consists of 16 residues. CDR3: CASSSGRWGSNQPQHF. Written as DNA, the CDR3 is TGTGCCAGCAGTTCGGGACGGTGGGGTAGCAATCAGCCCCAGCATTTT.

Note on this clone: Germline and junction disagree at one end, which may indicate a read error. This chain connects TRBV3-1 (or the pseudogene TRBV3-2) to TRBJ1-2; TRBD1 matches 9 bases. This CDR3 comprises 13 residues. Germline loops: CDR1 LGHDT, CDR2 YNNKEL (reference sequence). CDR3 nucleotides: TGTGCCAGCAGCCAAGGGGACAGGGTTATCTCGGCGTTC. Translating gives CASSQGDRVISAF.

The chain is built from TRBV10-2 and TRBJ2-3; D may match TRBD1 or TRBD2 (5 bases each). The CDR3 covers 17 residues. The V gene's germline CDR1 is WSHSY and CDR2 SAAADI. V lost 6 bases to trimming and J lost 0 bases, with 19 bases between them. The CDR3 nucleotides are TGCGCCAGCAGCCGGGACCTCGCTCCGGGAAGCACAGATACGCAGTATTTT. It is translated as CASSRDLAPGSTDTQYF.

This clone was seen a few times. The chain uses TRBV7-8 and TRBJ2-5; TRBD2 might be the D (7 bases). Between the trimmed V and J ends, which lost 5 bases and 5 bases, there was a span of 15 bases. The CDR3 has 14 amino acids. CDR1 SGHVS and CDR2 FQNEAQ come from the germline V gene. CDR3 coding DNA: TGTGCCAGCAGCAACCGGGGGGCCGGGGAGACCCAGTACTTC. Protein sequence: CASSNRGAGETQYF.

V gene TRBV18 combines with J gene TRBJ2-5; the D gene is possibly TRBD2 (7 bases). The CDR3 loop spans 14 amino acids. V was clipped by 1 base and J by 5 bases, with 11 bases between them. The germline gives CDR1 KGHSH, CDR2 LQKENI. CDR3: CASSPLRGGETQYF. In nucleotides, the CDR3 is TGTGCCAGCTCACCACTCAGGGGAGGGGAGACCCAGTACTTC.

This chain uses TRBV5-4 with TRBJ1-2, with D unresolved. The CDR3 is 12 amino acids. V was pared by 6 bases and J by 2 bases, with 8 bases between. CDR1 SGHNT and CDR2 YYREEE come from the germline V gene (reference sequence). The CDR3 DNA reads as TGTGCCAGCACTGGGGAGAACTATGGCTACACCTTC. It specifies CASTGENYGYTF.

The chain combines TRBV19 with TRBJ1-1; TRBD1 matches 7 bases. This CDR3 is 13 amino acids long. Germline values: CDR1 LNHDA, CDR2 SQIVND (reference sequence). J gave up 10 bases and V 6 bases, and 11 bases lay outside the gene matches. CDR3 in DNA: TGTGCCAGTAGGGAACGACAGGGATTTGGAGCTTTCTTT. It encodes CASRERQGFGAFF.

The chain recombines TRBV13 with TRBJ1-4; D ambiguous. CDR1 and CDR2 from the germline V gene are PRHDT and FYEKMQ (reference sequence). With 2 bases removed from V and 7 bases from J, the gap between germline ends came to 11 bases. This CDR3 has 14 residues. DNA for the CDR3: TGTGCCAGCAGCTTAAAAAGGTCGCTTGAAAAACTGTTTTTT. Amino acid sequence: CASSLKRSLEKLFF.

The chain couples TRBV13 to TRBJ1-1; maybe TRBD1 (5 bases). V gave up 3 bases and J gave up 4 bases, with 12 bases separating them. Germline CDR1 is PRHDT and CDR2 is FYEKMQ (reference sequence). The CDR3 loop spans 14 amino acids. The DNA for the CDR3 is TGTGCCAGCAGCTTGGCCCGGGGCTCCACTGAAGCTTTCTTT. Translating it yields CASSLARGSTEAFF.

This clone has just one count. The CDR3 here is CASSLMWQGSSHEQYF. The CDR3 DNA follows: TGCGCCAGCAGCTTGATGTGGCAGGGGAGTTCCCACGAGCAGTACTTC. The chain recombines TRBV5-1 with TRBJ2-7; D is possibly TRBD1 (6 bases). The ends were cut back, 1 base at V and 5 bases at J, with 19 bases in the middle. The CDR3 has 16 amino acids. Germline assignment: CDR1 SGHRS and CDR2 YFSETQ.

A remark on this clone: The same CDR3 can be traced to other DNA sequences in this sample. The chain uses TRBV5-1 and TRBJ1-1; the match to TRBD1 covers 7 bases. Germline V gene lookup returns CDR1 SGHRS and CDR2 YFSETQ. There are 12 residues in the CDR3. Trimming at V came to 0 bases and at J to 8 bases, leaving 1 base not matched to a gene. The CDR3 DNA follows: TGCGCCAGCAGCTTGGGACAGGGAGAAGCTTTCTTT. It is translated as CASSLGQGEAFF.

CDR3 amino acids: CASTTTGRGEAFF. The DNA of the CDR3 is TGTGCCAGCACCACGACAGGGCGGGGTGAAGCTTTCTTT. The chain employs TRBV6-5 and TRBJ1-1; TRBD1 agrees at 7 bases. Trimming took 7 bases from V and 7 from J; bases not matched to a gene: 9. From germline, CDR1 is MNHEY and CDR2 SVGAGI. CDR3 length equals 13 residues.

This sequence joins TRBV20-1 and TRBJ1-2, with D perhaps TRBD1 (6 bases). V was clipped by 6 bases and J by 8 bases, with 22 bases between them. This CDR3 has 14 amino acids. Germline values: CDR1 DFQATT, CDR2 SNEGSKA (reference sequence). The CDR3 nucleotides are TGCAGTGCCAGTGGGGGGCAGGGTAGTCACGGCTACACCTTC. Its protein product is CSASGGQGSHGYTF.

The chain recombines TRBV3-1 (or the pseudogene TRBV3-2) with TRBJ1-6; D gene ambiguous. Per germline, CDR1 LGHDT and CDR2 YNNKEL (reference sequence). The CDR3 runs 12 residues. Trimming stripped 2 bases from V and 8 bases from J, with 4 bases between. The CDR3 sequence: CASSQRDSPLHF. CDR3 DNA sequence: TGTGCCAGCAGCCAACGGGATTCACCCCTCCACTTT.

About this clone itself: At one end the junction does not follow the germline gene, possibly because of a read error. The gene calls are TRBV7-7 and TRBJ2-2; D is perhaps TRBD2 (5 bases). The CDR3 runs to 13 residues. Germline lookup yields CDR1 SSHAT and CDR2 FNYEAQ (reference sequence). DNA for the CDR3: TGTGCTAGCAGCCCGTACGGGATCGGGGAGCTGTTTTTT. Translation gives CASSPYGIGELFF.

The chain couples TRBV12-3 or TRBV12-4 to TRBJ1-1; maybe TRBD1 (5 bases). This CDR3 spans 11 amino acids. V dropped 5 bases and J dropped 8 bases, with 9 bases sitting between them. The CDR3 loop reads CASSPGFEAFF. The CDR3 DNA reads TGTGCCAGCAGTCCAGGGTTCGAAGCTTTCTTT.

This clone was observed a handful of times. The chain has TRBV4-2 and TRBJ2-5; D unresolved. The CDR3 contains 13 residues. V gave up 4 bases and J gave up 1 base, with 7 bases separating them. Germline values: CDR1 LGHNA, CDR2 YNFKEQ. The CDR3 spells CASSRTLQETQYF. CDR3 nucleotides: TGTGCCAGCAGCCGCACGCTCCAAGAGACCCAGTACTTC.

This chain joins TRBV27 and TRBJ1-5; D is perhaps TRBD1 (6 bases). Germline assignment: CDR1 MNHEY and CDR2 SMNVEV (reference sequence). This CDR3 comprises 13 residues. V shed 3 bases and J shed 7 bases, with 10 bases lying between them. The chain's CDR3 is CASSLRGGQPQHF. The DNA of the CDR3 is TGTGCCAGCAGTTTGAGGGGGGGCCAGCCCCAGCATTTT.

The rearrangement links TRBV19 to TRBJ1-4, with 7 positions matching TRBD1. The CDR3 is 15 amino acids. CDR1 and CDR2 (germline): LNHDA, SQIVND (reference sequence). The J segment lost 4 bases and the V segment lost 2 bases, leaving 4 bases of the junction unmatched. CDR3 amino acids: CASSIRDRINEKLFF. As DNA, the CDR3 is TGTGCCAGTAGTATACGGGACAGAATTAATGAAAAACTGTTTTTT.

The chain links TRBV12-3 or TRBV12-4 to TRBJ1-1, with unresolved D. The CDR3 length is 12 residues. The V gene lost 1 base and the J gene lost 11 bases, with 11 bases spanning the gap. CDR3 sequence: CASSLEQTSAFF. DNA of the CDR3: TGTGCCAGCAGTTTAGAACAGACCAGCGCTTTCTTT.

The chain employs TRBV3-1 (or the pseudogene TRBV3-2) and TRBJ1-2, with D hard to call. Germline lookup yields CDR1 LGHDT and CDR2 YNNKEL (reference sequence). V lost 4 bases and J 4 bases, leaving 16 bases between the germline ends. The CDR3 totals 15 residues. The DNA of the CDR3 is TGTGCCAGCAGCCCGTCCGGAATGGGCAGCTATGGCTACACCTTC. This codes for CASSPSGMGSYGYTF.